A selection of T cell receptor beta chains follows, all from one sample in a study of T cell responses to AZD1222 COVID-19 vaccine. The assay was immunoSEQ multiplex PCR, and TCRdb's table has in-frame clones only and misses some. Of about 120,000 clones detected, about 90% appear once; the ten largest clones hold around 1.7%. This specimen consisted of peripheral blood, obtained on day 0 of AZD1222 vaccination. These receptors all come from an adult in good health. The CDR3 runs from the conserved cysteine through the conserved F or W. The order of the fields is V gene, CDR3 length, J gene, clone size, D gene, CDR3 DNA, CDR3 protein. A D gene is named only where the DNA matches it firmly. Size is omitted from some rows. Given values are once, few, many or a class for expanded clones.

>TRBV10-2|16|TRBJ2-1|NA|NA
TGCGCCAGCAAATTAGGGCCGGGATCTGGGGGGAATGAGCAGTTCTTC
CASKLGPGSGGNEQFF
>TRBV11-2|13|TRBJ1-2|once|NA
TGTGCCAGCAGCCCGACGACAGACTATGGCTACACCTTC
CASSPTTDYGYTF
>TRBV5-1|15|TRBJ1-2|NA|NA
TGCGCCAGCAGCTGGGTTGGACCGGAAGACTATGGCTACACCTTC
CASSWVGPEDYGYTF
>TRBV6-5|15|TRBJ1-6|NA|NA
TGTGCCAGCAGTTACGGGGCAGATTTCAATTCACCCCTCCACTTT
CASSYGADFNSPLHF
>TRBV10-3|16|TRBJ2-3|NA|NA
TGTGCCATCAGTGAGTCGGCGGGGACCTACACAGATACGCAGTATTTT
CAISESAGTYTDTQYF
>TRBV5-5|14|TRBJ2-4|NA|NA
TGTGCCAGCAGCCCCCAGTCGAGAACCCACATTCAGTACTTC
CASSPQSRTHIQYF
>TRBV6-5|13|TRBJ1-5|NA|NA
TGTGCCAGCGTAGGGCAGCCCCAGGAGCCCCAGCATTTT
CASVGQPQEPQHF
>TRBV7-2|15|TRBJ1-5|NA|NA
TGTGCCAGCAGCTTAGCGGGGACTAGCAATCAGCCCCAGCATTTT
CASSLAGTSNQPQHF
>TRBV6-1|15|TRBJ1-5|NA|NA
TGTGCCAGCAGTGAGCAGCCAGGGGAGGGGCAGCCCCAGCATTTT
CASSEQPGEGQPQHF
>TRBV6-1|14|TRBJ1-5|NA|TRBD1
TGTGCCAGCAGTGAACAGACAGGGAATCAGCCCCAGCATTTT
CASSEQTGNQPQHF
>TRBV19|14|TRBJ1-5|NA|NA
TGTGCCAGTAGTAAGACAGGAAAAAATCAGCCCCAGCATTTT
CASSKTGKNQPQHF
>TRBV5-8|16|TRBJ1-5|once|TRBD1
TGTGCCAGCAGCATAAACAGGGGGTATAGCAATCAGCCCCAGCATTTT
CASSINRGYSNQPQHF
>TRBV19|14|TRBJ1-4|NA|NA
TGTGCCAGTACTATCAGTGCAACTAATGAAAAACTGTTTTTT
CASTISATNEKLFF
>TRBV7-3|14|TRBJ1-1|once|NA
TGTGCCAGCAGCCAAGGGGGAATGAACACTGAAGCTTTCTTT
CASSQGGMNTEAFF
>TRBV14|13|TRBJ2-5|NA|NA
TGTGCCAGCAGCCAAGCCAGGTTCTTGACCCAGTACTTC
CASSQARFLTQYF
>TRBV27|14|TRBJ1-5|NA|TRBD1
TGTGCCAGCAGTTTTTCGCAGGGGGGTCAGCCCCAGCATTTT
CASSFSQGGQPQHF
>TRBV24-1|18|TRBJ2-2|NA|TRBD1
TGTGCCACCAGTGATGCCGGGACAGGGACGCACTTCGCCGGGGAGCTGTTTTTT
CATSDAGTGTHFAGELFF
>TRBV30|14|TRBJ1-1|NA|NA
TGTGCCTGGAGTGTACAGGACAGAGGTCCTGAAGCTTTCTTT
CAWSVQDRGPEAFF
>TRBV19|13|TRBJ2-1|NA|TRBD2
TGTGCCAGTAGTATCCTAGCGGACAATGAGCAGTTCTTC
CASSILADNEQFF
>TRBV5-1|13|TRBJ1-2|NA|TRBD1
TGCGCCAGCAGCCCTGGGACAGTGGGTGGCTACACCTTC
CASSPGTVGGYTF
>TRBV6-2/TRBV6-3|15|TRBJ1-1|NA|NA
TGTGCCAGCAGTTATGAAGGTTACATGAACACTGAAGCTTTCTTT
CASSYEGYMNTEAFF
>TRBV9|13|TRBJ1-1|NA|NA
TGTGCCAGCAGCGAGGGGCAGGGAACTGAAGCTTTCTTT
CASSEGQGTEAFF
>TRBV27|16|TRBJ1-1|few|NA
TGTGCCAGCAGCCTAAACAGGGCCCCGATCGGGACTGAAGCTTTCTTT
CASSLNRAPIGTEAFF
>TRBV7-6|16|TRBJ1-1|few|NA
TGTGCCAGCAGCAATAAACAGGGTCCGCTGAACACTGAAGCTTTCTTT
CASSNKQGPLNTEAFF
>TRBV7-9|14|TRBJ2-3|NA|NA
TGTGCCAGCACCCTTTCTCAGGGCGGAGATACGCAGTATTTT
CASTLSQGGDTQYF
>TRBV27|14|TRBJ1-2|NA|TRBD1
TGTGCCAGCAGTTCAACCCGGGACAGGGGTGGCTACACCTTC
CASSSTRDRGGYTF
>TRBV7-8|18|TRBJ1-4|NA|TRBD1
TGTGCCAGCAGCTTAGCAACAGGGGGTAGTGCAACTAATGAAAAACTGTTTTTT
CASSLATGGSATNEKLFF
>TRBV5-1|17|TRBJ1-1|NA|TRBD1
TGCGCCAGCAGCCAAAAGACAGGGGGCGAAGGGCGCACTGAAGCTTTCTTT
CASSQKTGGEGRTEAFF
>TRBV2|13|TRBJ1-2|NA|NA
TGTGCCAGCGAAAGGGAAACTAACTATGGCTACACCTTC
CASERETNYGYTF
>TRBV30|10|TRBJ1-4|NA|NA
TGTGCCTGGAGGGGGACTGAAGTGTTTTTT
CAWRGTEVFF
>TRBV6-1|16|TRBJ2-1|NA|NA
TGTGCCAGCAGTGGTCTGCGCGGCCCAGTTTACAATGAGCAGTTCTTC
CASSGLRGPVYNEQFF
>TRBV9|13|TRBJ2-7|NA|NA
TGTGCCAGCAGCGTCGGACTGTCTTACGAGCAGTACTTC
CASSVGLSYEQYF
>TRBV6-1|15|TRBJ1-4|NA|NA
TGTGCCAGCAGTGAATTGGGTAGGACTAATGAAAAACTGTTTTTT
CASSELGRTNEKLFF
>TRBV9|14|TRBJ1-2|NA|NA
TGTGCCAGCAGCCCGGACAGAATGGGATATGGCTACACCTTC
CASSPDRMGYGYTF
>TRBV5-1|15|TRBJ1-4|NA|TRBD1
TGCGCCAGCAGCTTGACAGGGGGTGCTAATGAAAAACTGTTTTTT
CASSLTGGANEKLFF
>TRBV4-1|15|TRBJ2-5|NA|TRBD1
TGCGCCAGCAGCCACGAGGGACAGGGAGGGGAGACCCAGTACTTC
CASSHEGQGGETQYF
>TRBV19|16|TRBJ1-1|NA|TRBD1
TGTGCCAGTAGTACACCTAGACAGGGGGCATTCACTGAAGCTTTCTTT
CASSTPRQGAFTEAFF
>TRBV20-1|13|TRBJ1-2|NA|NA
TGCAGTGCTAGTAAGGGGTTTTACTATGGCTACACCTTC
CSASKGFYYGYTF
>TRBV15|16|TRBJ2-4|NA|TRBD2
TGTGCCACCAGCCCTCGGGAGGGTCTAGCCAAAAACATTCAGTACTTC
CATSPREGLAKNIQYF
>TRBV30|14|TRBJ1-2|NA|NA
TGTGCCTGGAGTGTACTAGGGAGGAACTATGGCTACACCTTC
CAWSVLGRNYGYTF
>TRBV20-1|12|TRBJ1-5|NA|NA
TGCAGTGCTATTGACGGGGATCAGCCCCAGCATTTT
CSAIDGDQPQHF
>TRBV6-5|14|TRBJ2-7|NA|NA
TGTGCCAGCAGTTACTCGGGGGGCTCCTACGAGCAGTACTTC
CASSYSGGSYEQYF
>TRBV20-1|13|TRBJ1-5|NA|NA
TGCAGTGCTAGTTTGGGATCAAATCAGCCCCAGCATTTT
CSASLGSNQPQHF
>TRBV5-1|16|TRBJ1-6|few|NA
TGCGCCAGCAGCACGGGGGGAGGCACCTATAATTCACCCCTCCACTTT
CASSTGGGTYNSPLHF
>TRBV5-5|14|TRBJ1-6|NA|TRBD1
TGTGCCAGCAGGAGAGGGACAGAGAATTCACCCCTCCACTTT
CASRRGTENSPLHF
>TRBV6-6|13|TRBJ1-6|NA|NA
TGTGCCAGCAGTTACGCCAGGGACTCACCCCTCCACTTT
CASSYARDSPLHF
>TRBV6-2/TRBV6-3|15|TRBJ1-5|NA|TRBD1
TGTGCCAGCAGTTTCAAGGACAGGGTGTATCAGCCCCAGCATTTT
CASSFKDRVYQPQHF
>TRBV7-3|13|TRBJ2-3|NA|NA
TGTGCCAGCAGCCCGAGTAGCACAGATACGCAGTATTTT
CASSPSSTDTQYF